Each of the 27 T cell receptor beta chains below was sequenced from the same sample in a study of shared clonotypes between healthy human individuals. TCRdb's copy holds only in-frame clones and misses some; the assay was immunoSEQ multiplex PCR. The table shows around 1.5 million clones, with 98% occurring only once. Sequencing was performed on naive CD4+ T cells sorted from blood. As to subset: CD45RA+ positively selected. These receptors all stem from a man under 40 in good health.

V usage is TRBV7-2 and J usage is TRBJ2-5; D uncertain. Trimming took 7 bases from V and 3 from J, leaving 15 bases between them. Germline loops: CDR1 SGHTA, CDR2 FQGNSA. The CDR3 runs 14 residues. CDR3 protein: CASTLYGLEETQYF. In DNA, the CDR3 is TGTGCCAGCACCCTATACGGGTTGGAAGAGACCCAGTACTTC.

The chain combines TRBV7-9 with TRBJ2-1; no clear D gene. The V end was cut by 11 bases, the J end by 4 bases, with 6 bases between. Germline-derived CDR1 and CDR2 are SEHNR and FQNEAQ (reference sequence). CDR3 length: 10 residues. The CDR3 sequence: CAVAYNEQFF. CDR3 in DNA: TGTGCCGTGGCATACAATGAGCAGTTCTTC.

The J gene is TRBJ1-4, the V gene TRBV27; D remains ambiguous. V lost 6 bases and J 10 bases, leaving 21 bases between the germline ends. Germline values: CDR1 MNHEY, CDR2 SMNVEV (reference sequence). The CDR3 runs 15 residues. The CDR3 bases are TGTGCCAGCAGCCTACTTCCTATCTCAATGAGAAAACTGTTTTTT. The encoded protein is CASSLLPISMRKLFF.

V gene TRBV5-4 combines with J gene TRBJ2-5, with D maybe TRBD1 (5 bases). Germline CDR1 is SGHNT and CDR2 is YYREEE (reference sequence). This CDR3 is 15 amino acids long. V shed 0 bases and J shed 5 bases, with 14 bases lying between them. As DNA, the CDR3 is TGTGCCAGCAGCTTGGGGGTGACGGACAAGGAGACCCAGTACTTC. Amino acid sequence: CASSLGVTDKETQYF. Full variable domain (missing parts from reference TRBV5-4 and TRBJ2-5): ETGVTQSPTHLIKTRGQQVTLRCSSQSGHNTVSWYQQALGQGPQFIFQYYREEENGRGNFPPRFSGLQFPNYSSELNVNALELDDSALYLCASSLGVTDKETQYFGPGTRLLVL.

DNA of the CDR3: TGTGCCAGTAGAGCTAGCGGGTTCGACGAGCAGTACTTC. Amino acid sequence: CASRASGFDEQYF. This chain joins TRBV19 and TRBJ2-7, with 8 bases fitting TRBD2. Germline CDR1 is LNHDA and CDR2 is SQIVND (reference sequence). This CDR3 is 13 amino acids long. V was clipped by 6 bases and J by 5 bases; unmatched bases: 6.

V is TRBV2 and J is TRBJ2-2, with 7 positions matching TRBD1. After removal of 2 bases from V and 6 bases from J, the junction contained 3 bases not matched to a gene. Germline V gene lookup returns CDR1 SNHLY and CDR2 FYNNEI. The CDR3 runs 14 residues. The DNA for the CDR3 is TGTGCCAGCAGTGAATATCAGGGGGCCGGGGAGCTGTTTTTT. This encodes CASSEYQGAGELFF.

The chain carries TRBV19 and TRBJ2-2, with 8 bases that match TRBD2. The CDR3 covers 16 residues. V dropped 10 bases and J dropped 5; count of bases not matched to a gene: 15. Germline CDR1 LNHDA, CDR2 SQIVND (reference sequence). CDR3 nucleotides: TGTGCCACCAGAGGAGTCGGGAGGGCTGGGACCGGGGAGCTGTTTTTT. This sequence encodes CATRGVGRAGTGELFF.

The chain combines TRBV30 with TRBJ2-7; D gene ambiguous. Germline V lookup: CDR1 GTSNPN, CDR2 SVGIG (reference sequence). Deletions cut 2 bases from V and 3 bases from J, with 8 bases between. The CDR3 consists of 12 residues. CDR3 amino acids: CAWSTTVYEQYF. In DNA form, the CDR3 reads TGTGCCTGGAGTACGACCGTCTACGAGCAGTACTTC.

V is TRBV7-9 and J is TRBJ2-7, with 14 bases matching TRBD2. CDR1 and CDR2 (germline): SEHNR, FQNEAQ (reference sequence). The junction had 13 bases not matched to a gene; V was cut back by 5 bases and J by 10 bases. This CDR3 has 16 amino acids. The CDR3 sequence is CASSTSEGLAGVYQYF. The CDR3, as DNA: TGTGCCAGCAGCACTTCTGAGGGACTAGCGGGAGTTTATCAGTACTTC.

This sequence joins TRBV5-6 and TRBJ1-1; TRBD1 is a possible D gene (5 bases). The CDR3 has 17 amino acids. Trimming took off 6 bases at V and 0 bases at J, with 21 bases between the two ends. CDR1 is SGHDT and CDR2 is YYEEEE in the germline V gene. This CDR3 is CASNRLPGAVMNTEAFF. In DNA, the CDR3 is TGTGCCAGCAACCGATTACCCGGGGCAGTAATGAACACTGAAGCTTTCTTT.

This chain joins TRBV5-1 and TRBJ2-1, with D perhaps matching TRBD2 (5 bases). The germline gives CDR1 SGHRS, CDR2 YFSETQ. The CDR3 covers 15 residues. V shed 3 bases and J shed 5 bases, with 15 bases lying between them. CDR3 amino acids: CASSWTPPLNNEQFF. The CDR3 DNA sequence: TGCGCCAGCAGCTGGACTCCCCCACTAAACAATGAGCAGTTCTTC.

This chain links TRBV6-5 with TRBJ1-5; 7 bases agree with TRBD1. V gave up 4 bases and J gave up 1 base; unmatched junction bases: 7. The germline gives CDR1 MNHEY, CDR2 SVGAGI. This CDR3 region has 16 residues. CDR3 region: CASSSRGFFSNQPQHF. CDR3 in DNA: TGTGCCAGCAGTTCCAGGGGGTTCTTCAGCAATCAGCCCCAGCATTTT.

The chain couples TRBV7-2 to TRBJ1-3, with D tentatively TRBD1 (5 bases). Between the trimmed V and J ends, which lost 0 bases and 2 bases, there was a span of 14 bases. CDR1 SGHTA and CDR2 FQGNSA come from the germline V gene. The CDR3 is 17 amino acids. The CDR3: CASSLAGRGFAGNTIYF. Here the CDR3 DNA reads TGTGCCAGCAGCTTAGCGGGTCGGGGGTTTGCTGGAAACACCATATATTTT.

J is TRBJ1-1 and V is TRBV9; D unresolved. Trimming removed 4 bases at V and 2 bases at J, with 15 bases between. The CDR3 contains 15 residues. Germline CDR1 SGDLS, CDR2 YYNGEE. CDR3: CASSPSPGSNTEAFF. The CDR3 nucleotides are TGTGCCAGCAGCCCCAGCCCGGGTAGCAACACTGAAGCTTTCTTT.

This sequence joins TRBV7-9 and TRBJ2-3; perhaps TRBD2 as D (5 bases). The germline V gene encodes CDR1 SEHNR and CDR2 FQNEAQ (reference sequence). V shed 6 bases and J shed 1 base, with 17 bases lying between them. The CDR3 spans 16 residues. CDR3 coding DNA: TGTGCCAGCAGACCTCTCGTGGGAGTTCGCACAGATACGCAGTATTTT. Translating gives CASRPLVGVRTDTQYF.

In DNA form, the CDR3 reads TGCGCCAGCAGCCAACGGACTAGCGGGAGGGTTGGGGCAGATACGCAGTATTTT. Translating gives CASSQRTSGRVGADTQYF. The chain combines TRBV4-1 with TRBJ2-3, with 15 positions matching TRBD2. The CDR3 runs 18 residues. The germline CDR1 and CDR2 sequences are MGHRA and YSYEKL. The junction had 7 bases not matched to a gene; V was cut back by 2 bases and J by 4 bases.

The CDR3 nucleotides are TGCGCCAGCAGTGGTTTCGGGGGGTTGGAAGAGACCCAGTACTTC. This translates into CASSGFGGLEETQYF. The rearrangement links TRBV10-2 to TRBJ2-5, with 7 bases that match TRBD2. The CDR3 has 15 residues. The trim removed 4 bases at V and 3 bases at J, leaving 8 bases unmatched. Germline V gene data show CDR1 as WSHSY and CDR2 as SAAADI.

V is TRBV16 and J is TRBJ2-5; 8 bases are shared with TRBD2. The CDR3 totals 18 residues. The ends lost 2 bases at V and 3 bases at J; junction bases unmatched: 14. Germline loops: CDR1 KGHSY, CDR2 FQNENV. CDR3 sequence: CASSQPRASGRLKETQYF. In nucleotides, the CDR3 is TGTGCCAGCAGCCAACCCCGGGCTAGCGGGCGATTAAAAGAGACCCAGTACTTC.

As DNA, the CDR3 is TGTGCCAGTAGTAAATTAGGTCGGCAGGGCCCCACAGATACGCAGTATTTT. It encodes CASSKLGRQGPTDTQYF. The V call is TRBV19, the J call TRBJ2-3, with D maybe TRBD1 (5 bases). With 4 bases removed from V and 2 bases from J, the gap between germline ends came to 19 bases. The CDR3 runs 17 residues. The germline V gene has CDR1 LNHDA and CDR2 SQIVND (reference sequence).

V usage is TRBV11-1 and J usage is TRBJ2-7; a weak D match, TRBD1 (6 bases). Germline V CDR1 and CDR2: SGHAT, FQDESV (reference sequence). V was shortened by 6 bases and J by 2 bases, with 11 bases between the two germline ends. This CDR3 is built from 13 residues. The CDR3 nucleotides are TGTGCCAGCAGAAAGGACAGCACCTACGAGCAGTACTTC. Protein product: CASRKDSTYEQYF. Full variable domain (outside the CDR3, taken from reference TRBV11-1 and TRBJ2-7): EAEVAQSPRYKITEKSQAVAFWCDPISGHATLYWYRQILGQGPELLVQFQDESVVDDSQLPKDRFSAERLKGVDSTLKIQPAELGDSAMYLCASRKDSTYEQYFGPGTRLTVT.

The V and J genes are TRBV18 and TRBJ1-3; D is uncertain. Trimming took off 2 bases at V and 0 bases at J, with 14 bases between the two ends. The germline CDR1 and CDR2 sequences are KGHSH and LQKENI. The CDR3 runs to 17 residues. DNA of the CDR3: TGTGCCAGCTCACCATTGCCCCCCTGGAACTCTGGAAACACCATATATTTT. Amino acid sequence: CASSPLPPWNSGNTIYF.

This chain uses TRBV11-3 with TRBJ2-1, with TRBD2 identical over 7 bases. V shed 5 bases, J shed 0 bases, and the junction held 13 bases outside the gene matches. Germline V gene sequence: CDR1 SGHNT, CDR2 YENEEA. The CDR3 contains 18 residues. The CDR3 here is CASSPPLARVSSYNEQFF. The CDR3 nucleotides are TGTGCCAGCAGCCCGCCACTAGCGAGAGTAAGCTCCTACAATGAGCAGTTCTTC.

The chain links TRBV11-2 to TRBJ2-3; the D gene could be TRBD1 or TRBD2 (6 bases each). This CDR3 is 16 amino acids long. Trimming cost V 0 bases and J 4 bases, with 14 bases left between them. Per germline, CDR1 SGHAT and CDR2 FQNNGV. CDR3 protein: CASSLEARGGADTQYF. The CDR3 DNA sequence: TGTGCCAGCAGCTTAGAGGCCAGGGGAGGTGCAGATACGCAGTATTTT.

CDR3 loop: CASSSLRGEGNIQYF. For the CDR3, the DNA is TGTGCCAGCTCATCCCTCCGGGGAGAGGGAAACATTCAGTACTTC. The rearrangement links TRBV18 to TRBJ2-4; possible D gene TRBD2, 5 bases. V was trimmed by 5 bases and J by 6 bases, leaving 17 bases between them. This CDR3 has 15 amino acids. CDR1 and CDR2 (germline): KGHSH, LQKENI.

The chain is built from TRBV25-1 and TRBJ2-1, with D maybe TRBD1 (6 bases). Germline V gene lookup returns CDR1 MGHDK and CDR2 SYGVNS. Trimming left V 2 bases short and J 5 bases short, with 16 bases between. The length of the CDR3 is 16 residues. CDR3 in amino acids: CASSEPVGAVDNEQFF. CDR3 DNA sequence: TGTGCCAGCAGTGAACCGGTGGGGGCCGTCGACAATGAGCAGTTCTTC.

The CDR3, as DNA: TGTGCCTGGAGTGTAGTCGGGCCCAATCAGCCCCAGCATTTT. Its translation is CAWSVVGPNQPQHF. The chain joins TRBV30 to TRBJ1-5; D is uncertain. CDR1 is GTSNPN and CDR2 is SVGIG in the germline V gene (reference sequence). The CDR3 contains 14 residues. The ends were cut back, 0 bases at V and 3 bases at J, with 9 bases in the middle.

The chain couples TRBV7-2 to TRBJ2-7, with 7 positions matching TRBD1. The CDR3 is made up of 15 amino acids. Germline V gives CDR1 SGHTA, CDR2 FQGNSA. J was trimmed by 2 bases and V by 3 bases; bases with no gene match: 7. The CDR3 DNA reads TGTGCCAGCAGCTTGTACAGGGGAAAAACCTACGAGCAGTACTTC. It encodes CASSLYRGKTYEQYF.